The 25 T cell receptor beta chains given below trace back to one sample, sequenced in a study of cytomegalovirus exposure and HLA in healthy donors. Vbeta (60) and Jbeta (13) primers were used in the PCR. Sequenced by immunoSEQ multiplex PCR; TCRdb stores in-frame clones only, minus some. The sample shows 45,000 to 65,000 clones, about 70% of them seen only once. The specimen sequenced was PBMCs. All receptors come from a woman in her forties or fifties in good health and CMV-seropositive.

V is TRBV7-8 and J is TRBJ2-2; perhaps TRBD1 as D (6 bases). The CDR3 runs 17 residues. Germline values: CDR1 SGHVS, CDR2 FQNEAQ. V was pared by 2 bases and J by 5 bases, with 18 bases between. The CDR3 sequence is CASSLRGRGIVTGELFF. CDR3 DNA sequence: TGTGCCAGCAGCTTACGTGGAAGGGGGATAGTGACCGGGGAGCTGTTTTTT.

This chain uses TRBV5-3 with TRBJ2-1; the D is unclear. TRBV5-3 is filed as an ORF, its function uncertain. Between the trimmed V and J ends, which lost 2 bases and 9 bases, there was a span of 9 bases. This CDR3 is built from 12 residues. CDR3 amino acids: CARSFVPGEQFF. CDR3 nucleotides: TGTGCCAGAAGCTTCGTACCGGGTGAGCAGTTCTTC.

CDR3 DNA sequence: TGTGCCAGCAGTTATCAGGGATGGGACGAGCAGTACTTC. Encoded protein: CASSYQGWDEQYF. J is TRBJ2-7 and V is TRBV7-9, with TRBD1 as a possible D gene (5 bases). This CDR3 region has 13 residues. Germline V lookup: CDR1 SEHNR, CDR2 FQNEAQ (reference sequence). V was cut by 6 bases and J by 5 bases, with 14 bases left in between.

This chain uses TRBV30 with TRBJ2-7; tentatively, D is TRBD1 (6 bases). From germline, CDR1 is GTSNPN and CDR2 SVGIG (reference sequence). Trimming shortened V by 5 bases and J by 1 base, and 21 bases separated the two germline ends. The CDR3 is made up of 16 amino acids. In nucleotides, the CDR3 is TGTGCCTGGCGGGGACACCAACCCGGTCGTTCCTACGAGCAGTACTTC. As protein: CAWRGHQPGRSYEQYF.

The J gene is TRBJ2-1, the V gene TRBV5-1; TRBD1 agrees at 8 bases. CDR1 is SGHRS and CDR2 is YFSETQ in the germline V gene. The CDR3 covers 15 residues. Germline trimming cut 2 bases from V and 7 bases from J; bases unmatched to any gene: 8. The CDR3 region has the DNA TGCGCCAGCAGCTTTACCGGGACAGGTGTGAATGAGCAGTTCTTC. This gives the protein CASSFTGTGVNEQFF.

The chain joins TRBV7-9 to TRBJ2-1; 7 bases align to TRBD1. After removal of 5 bases from V and 6 bases from J, the junction contained 4 bases not matched to a gene. The CDR3 consists of 13 residues. Per germline, CDR1 SEHNR and CDR2 FQNEAQ (reference sequence). The CDR3 here is CASSTSGGNEQFF. The CDR3 nucleotides are TGTGCCAGCAGCACCTCAGGGGGCAATGAGCAGTTCTTC. Combining the CDR3 with reference TRBV7-9 and TRBJ2-1 gives the whole variable domain DTGVSQNPRHKITKRGQNVTFRCDPISEHNRLYWYRQTLGQGPEFLTYFQNEAQLEKSRLLSDRFSAERPKGSFSTLEIQRTEQGDSAMYLCASSTSGGNEQFFGPGTRLTVL.

This chain uses TRBV5-4 with TRBJ2-7; TRBD2 matches at 11 bases. The germline gives CDR1 SGHNT, CDR2 YYREEE (reference sequence). CDR3 length equals 15 residues. J gave up 7 bases and V 3 bases, and 9 bases lay outside the gene matches. CDR3 loop: CASSSRTSGGGEQYF. CDR3 in DNA: TGTGCCAGCAGCTCGCGTACTAGCGGGGGAGGAGAGCAGTACTTC.

This chain connects TRBV27 to TRBJ1-5; TRBD1 is a possible D gene (6 bases). The CDR3 sequence is 17 residues long. Trimming removed 5 bases at V and 4 bases at J, with 21 bases between. In germline, CDR1 is MNHEY, CDR2 SMNVEV (reference sequence). The CDR3 DNA reads TGTGCCAGCAGTCTCTTGGGGGCGCGGACCTCGAATCAGCCCCAGCATTTT. Translating it yields CASSLLGARTSNQPQHF.

DNA of the CDR3: TGTGCCAGCAGTACAATACCGGGACAGGGTTTTGGAAACACCATATATTTT. This sequence encodes CASSTIPGQGFGNTIYF. J is TRBJ1-3 and V is TRBV28, with 9 bases identical to TRBD1. The germline V gene encodes CDR1 MDHEN and CDR2 SYDVKM. CDR3 size: 17 residues. After removal of 5 bases from V and 3 bases from J, the junction contained 11 bases not matched to a gene.

This clone turned up a few times. This sequence joins TRBV7-6 and TRBJ1-1, with 7 positions matching TRBD1. CDR3 length: 13 amino acids. Germline V lookup: CDR1 SGHVS, CDR2 FNYEAQ. Losses at the gene ends were 5 bases for V and 4 bases for J; bases not matched to a gene: 4. The chain's CDR3 is CASSEGGSTEAFF. In DNA form, the CDR3 reads TGTGCCAGCAGCGAAGGGGGCAGCACTGAAGCTTTCTTT.

The chain carries TRBV30 and TRBJ2-7; no reliable D call. Trimming removed 1 base at V and 0 bases at J, with 7 bases between. The CDR3 length is 13 residues. Germline assignment: CDR1 GTSNPN and CDR2 SVGIG (reference sequence). The CDR3 DNA is TGTGCCTGGAGTGGGTGGAGCTCCTACGAGCAGTACTTC. It specifies CAWSGWSSYEQYF.

The V gene is TRBV27, the J gene TRBJ2-7; 12 nucleotides match TRBD1. The CDR3 runs 16 residues. V dropped 6 bases and J dropped 1; count of bases not matched to a gene: 7. Germline V CDR1 and CDR2: MNHEY, SMNVEV (reference sequence). The CDR3 spells CASRGDRGRFSYEQYF. CDR3 bases: TGTGCCAGCAGGGGGGACAGGGGGCGCTTTTCCTACGAGCAGTACTTC.

This chain connects TRBV4-1 to TRBJ1-2; 7 bases are shared with TRBD1. J gave up 5 bases and V 4 bases, and 7 bases lay outside the gene matches. Germline V gives CDR1 MGHRA, CDR2 YSYEKL. CDR3 size: 14 residues. CDR3 in amino acids: CASSPGTALYGYTF. CDR3 in DNA: TGCGCCAGCAGCCCTGGGACAGCCTTATATGGCTACACCTTC.

The V and J genes are TRBV27 and TRBJ1-5; D not resolved. This CDR3 has 13 amino acids. V lost 2 bases and J 3 bases, leaving 5 bases between the germline ends. Per the germline V gene, CDR1 is MNHEY and CDR2 is SMNVEV (reference sequence). DNA for the CDR3: TGTGCCAGCAGTTTAAGCCCCAATCAGCCCCAGCATTTT. Translating it yields CASSLSPNQPQHF.

The chain combines TRBV7-3 with TRBJ2-1, with 12 nucleotides matching TRBD2. The V gene end was trimmed by 5 bases and the J gene end by 5 bases; junction bases not matched to a gene: 7. This CDR3 contains 16 residues. From germline, CDR1 is SGHTA and CDR2 FQGTGA. The CDR3 DNA follows: TGTGCCAGCAGCCGCAGGACTAGCGGGGCAGACAATGAGCAGTTCTTC. It codes for CASSRRTSGADNEQFF.

The rearrangement joins TRBV6-5 to TRBJ1-6; no definite D call. This CDR3 contains 14 residues. Germline-derived CDR1 and CDR2 are MNHEY and SVGAGI. The V end lost 8 bases, the J end lost 6 bases, and 14 bases lay between the germline ends. The CDR3 sequence: CASQIGSFNSPLHF. In nucleotides, the CDR3 is TGTGCCAGCCAAATCGGGAGCTTTAATTCACCCCTCCACTTT.

V gene TRBV28 combines with J gene TRBJ2-4; possible D gene TRBD2, 6 bases. CDR1 MDHEN and CDR2 SYDVKM come from the germline V gene. Trimming pared 5 bases from V and 7 bases from J, leaving 15 bases between. This CDR3 is 14 amino acids long. CDR3 nucleotides: TGTGCCAGCAGTACCCTCGGCCGGGGGAACATTCAGTACTTC. The encoded protein is CASSTLGRGNIQYF.

In the case of this clone: This sample also contains other DNA sequences that code for the same CDR3. The J gene is TRBJ1-6, the V gene TRBV19; unclear D gene. Trimming removed 3 bases from V and 1 base from J, with 16 bases in between. The CDR3 runs 18 residues. The V gene's germline CDR1 is LNHDA and CDR2 SQIVND (reference sequence). The CDR3 sequence: CASSMSRPGGSYNSPLHF. The CDR3 nucleotides are TGTGCCAGTAGTATGAGCCGGCCAGGCGGGTCCTATAATTCACCCCTCCACTTT.

This chain joins TRBV7-9 and TRBJ2-7; 10 positions match TRBD1. After removal of 1 base from V and 6 bases from J, the junction contained 9 bases not matched to a gene. CDR1 is SEHNR and CDR2 is FQNEAQ in the germline V gene (reference sequence). There are 16 residues in the CDR3. CDR3 in DNA: TGTGCCAGCAGCTTAGAGGGTGGGACAGGGGATTTCGAGCAGTACTTC. This gives the protein CASSLEGGTGDFEQYF.

This rearrangement joins TRBV27 to TRBJ2-1; 10 positions match TRBD2. Losses at the gene ends were 6 bases for V and 7 bases for J; bases not matched to a gene: 9. Germline V gene data show CDR1 as MNHEY and CDR2 as SMNVEV (reference sequence). This CDR3 spans 15 amino acids. The CDR3 DNA reads as TGTGCCAGCAGCTCGTATTTGACTAGCGGGAATGAGCAGTTCTTC. Translated, it gives CASSSYLTSGNEQFF.

The chain is built from TRBV4-2 and TRBJ2-1; 9 nucleotides agree with TRBD2. The V segment lost 0 bases and the J segment 5 bases; nucleotides outside the gene matches: 14. The CDR3 consists of 19 residues. Germline-derived CDR1 and CDR2 are LGHNA and YNFKEQ. The CDR3 sequence: CASSQEEVAGVLGDNEQFF. The CDR3 nucleotides read TGTGCCAGCAGCCAAGAAGAGGTAGCGGGAGTTTTGGGTGACAATGAGCAGTTCTTC.

The rearrangement joins TRBV7-2 to TRBJ1-5; 7 bases are shared with TRBD1. This CDR3 spans 15 amino acids. V dropped 3 bases and J dropped 2; count of bases not matched to a gene: 4. Germline CDR1 and CDR2: SGHTA and FQGNSA. CDR3 loop: CASSFGDRRNQPQHF. The CDR3 nucleotides are TGTGCCAGCAGCTTCGGGGACAGACGCAATCAGCCCCAGCATTTT.

By share, this clone counts as medium-sized. V is TRBV4-3 and J is TRBJ2-6, with D uncertain. In germline, CDR1 is LGHNA, CDR2 YSLEER. V lost 0 bases to trimming and J lost 9 bases, with 12 bases between them. This CDR3 is built from 15 residues. DNA for the CDR3: TGCGCCAGCAGCCAAGAGTACTATCGCCTCAACGTCCTGACTTTC. Its protein is CASSQEYYRLNVLTF.

The chain carries TRBV5-1 and TRBJ1-1; tentative D call: TRBD1 (6 bases). Germline loops: CDR1 SGHRS, CDR2 YFSETQ. This CDR3 is built from 16 residues. Deletions cut 4 bases from V and 5 bases from J, with 21 bases between. This CDR3 reads CASSLAMGAPGTEAFF. In nucleotides, the CDR3 is TGCGCCAGCAGCCTCGCTATGGGGGCCCCGGGGACTGAAGCTTTCTTT.

This clone has more than one count but fewer than ten. V is TRBV4-3 and J is TRBJ1-1; D is perhaps TRBD1 (5 bases). CDR1 is LGHNA and CDR2 is YSLEER in the germline V gene. Trimming shortened V by 3 bases and J by 2 bases, and 10 bases separated the two germline ends. The CDR3 is 14 residues long. The CDR3 bases are TGCGCCAGCAGCCAGGGAGGGGCTAACACTGAAGCTTTCTTT. Encoded protein: CASSQGGANTEAFF.